Listed below are T cell receptor beta chains from one sample, sequenced in a study of identical twins. TCRdb redid the calling of the 5' RACE reads with MiXCR, one entry per CDR3 protein. This table holds roughly 690,000 distinct CDR3 sequences, around 6% found once. The specimen sequenced was naive T cells sorted from blood. These receptors all stem from a man between 18 and 29 years old in good health. The CDR3 runs from the conserved cysteine through the conserved F or W. A D gene is named only where the DNA matches it firmly. Part of the rows lack a size; the others show once, few, many or a class for expanded clones.

abundance	len	v_gene	d_gene	j_gene	CDR3aa	CDR3nt
few	15	TRBV4-3	-	TRBJ1-1	CASSQDLGGVTEAFF	TGCGCCAGCAGCCAAGATTTGGGAGGGGTGACTGAAGCTTTCTTT
many	13	TRBV10-3	-	TRBJ2-7	CAISGLIGGEQYF	TGTGCCATCAGTGGTTTAATCGGAGGAGAGCAGTACTTC
-	15	TRBV6-5	-	TRBJ2-3	CASSYEGPYTDTQYF	TGTGCCAGCAGTTACGAGGGGCCCTACACAGATACGCAGTATTTT
-	18	TRBV24-1	TRBD2	TRBJ2-1	CATSDLPGLAGVDNEQFF	TGTGCCACCAGTGATCTGCCGGGACTAGCGGGAGTTGACAATGAGCAGTTCTTC
many	10	TRBV29-1	-	TRBJ2-1	CSVGQHEQFF	TGCAGCGTTGGCCAGCATGAGCAGTTCTTC
many	14	TRBV12-3/TRBV12-4	-	TRBJ1-1	CASSLISVGTEAFF	TGTGCCAGCAGTTTAATCTCTGTGGGCACTGAAGCTTTCTTT
-	12	TRBV7-9	TRBD2	TRBJ2-1	CASSPPPGGDFF	TGTGCCAGCAGCCCGCCCCCGGGAGGGGATTTCTTC
many	15	TRBV6-1	TRBD2	TRBJ2-1	CASSTLGTRVNEQFF	TGTGCCAGCAGTACCTTGGGGACTAGGGTCAATGAGCAGTTCTTC
few	14	TRBV12-3/TRBV12-4	-	TRBJ2-1	CASSLGTWNHEQFF	TGTGCCAGCAGTTTAGGGACATGGAACCATGAGCAGTTCTTC
-	13	TRBV5-5	TRBD2	TRBJ2-7	CASSRGLGYEQYF	TGTGCCAGCAGCCGAGGACTAGGCTACGAGCAGTACTTC
-	13	TRBV12-3/TRBV12-4	TRBD1	TRBJ1-4	CASSFGDRAKLFF	TGTGCCAGCAGTTTTGGGGACAGAGCAAAACTGTTTTTT
many	16	TRBV28	TRBD2	TRBJ2-5	CASSLGTSGVIKTQYF	TGTGCCAGCAGTCTTGGGACTAGCGGAGTTATAAAGACCCAGTACTTC
many	13	TRBV7-2	-	TRBJ2-2	CASPPPGTGELFF	TGTGCCAGCCCCCCGCCAGGAACCGGGGAGCTGTTTTTT
-	16	TRBV7-9	-	TRBJ1-4	CASRAGDTATNEKLFF	TGTGCCAGCAGAGCGGGGGATACTGCAACTAATGAAAAACTGTTTTTT
many	13	TRBV20-1	TRBD1	TRBJ2-1	CSALRDSYNEQFF	TGCAGTGCTCTCCGGGACAGCTACAATGAGCAGTTCTTC
many	15	TRBV5-1	-	TRBJ1-4	CASSLVSGANEKLFF	TGCGCCAGCAGCTTGGTATCCGGAGCTAATGAAAAACTGTTTTTT
-	15	TRBV29-1	TRBD2	TRBJ2-3	CSVELGREGPDTQYF	TGCAGCGTTGAACTCGGGCGGGAGGGCCCAGATACGCAGTATTTT
many	15	TRBV20-1	TRBD2	TRBJ2-3	CSAKSGSVRLDTQYF	TGCAGTGCTAAAAGCGGGAGTGTGCGTTTGGATACGCAGTATTTT
-	16	TRBV3-1	TRBD2	TRBJ2-1	CASSQAGGSSYNEQFF	TGTGCCAGCAGCCAAGCAGGCGGGAGTTCCTACAATGAGCAGTTCTTC
many	12	TRBV10-3	-	TRBJ1-3	CAISVGGNTIYF	TGTGCCATCAGTGTAGGTGGAAACACCATATATTTT
many	17	TRBV10-2	-	TRBJ2-3	CASSESRLAEGTDTQYF	TGCGCCAGCAGTGAGTCGAGATTAGCGGAGGGGACAGATACGCAGTATTTT
once	14	TRBV13	-	TRBJ2-3	CASSFTGVLDTQYF	TGTGCCAGCAGCTTCACGGGAGTTTTAGATACGCAGTATTTT
-	15	TRBV2	-	TRBJ1-5	CASTSRAQGNQPQHF	TGTGCCAGCACCAGCAGGGCGCAGGGCAATCAGCCCCAGCATTTT
-	17	TRBV7-2	TRBD2	TRBJ2-1	CASSLAILAGSYNEQFF	TGTGCCAGCAGCTTAGCTATACTAGCGGGATCCTACAATGAGCAGTTCTTC
-	13	TRBV27	-	TRBJ2-7	CASSKGHSYEQYF	TGTGCCAGCAGTAAGGGGCATTCTTACGAGCAGTACTTC
few	16	TRBV4-2	TRBD2	TRBJ2-1	CASSQVRLAGADEQFF	TGTGCCAGCAGCCAAGTCCGACTAGCGGGAGCGGATGAGCAGTTCTTC
-	16	TRBV19	TRBD1	TRBJ1-1	CASSKGTGIMNTEAFF	TGTGCCAGTAGTAAGGGGACAGGCATCATGAACACTGAAGCTTTCTTT
few	17	TRBV4-1	TRBD1	TRBJ2-1	CASSQQGVGVSYNEQFF	TGCGCCAGCAGCCAACAGGGGGTGGGGGTCTCCTACAATGAGCAGTTCTTC
many	13	TRBV5-5	-	TRBJ2-7	CASSFGRESEQYF	TGTGCCAGCAGCTTCGGACGGGAGAGCGAGCAGTACTTC
few	13	TRBV5-1	TRBD2	TRBJ2-5	CASAGGVQETQYF	TGCGCCTCAGCGGGAGGAGTCCAAGAGACCCAGTACTTC
many	17	TRBV11-2	TRBD2	TRBJ2-3	CASSRISGRVGTDTQYF	TGTGCCAGCAGCCGTATAAGCGGGAGGGTGGGCACAGATACGCAGTATTTT
many	13	TRBV7-9	-	TRBJ1-2	CASSLGNAYGYTF	TGTGCCAGCAGCTTAGGCAATGCCTATGGCTACACCTTC
many	13	TRBV20-1	-	TRBJ1-6	CSVGLRENSPLHF	TGCAGTGTGGGGTTGAGGGAAAATTCACCCCTCCACTTT
many	12	TRBV12-3/TRBV12-4	-	TRBJ2-1	CASRLRGAEQFF	TGTGCCAGCAGACTTAGGGGGGCTGAGCAGTTCTTC
-	14	TRBV7-8	-	TRBJ2-1	CASSLDRNYNEQFF	TGTGCCAGCAGCTTAGATAGGAACTACAATGAGCAGTTCTTC
many	14	TRBV12-3/TRBV12-4	-	TRBJ2-5	CASSFLENQETQYF	TGTGCCAGCAGTTTCTTGGAAAACCAAGAGACCCAGTACTTC
many	12	TRBV7-2	-	TRBJ1-1	CASSHGATEAFF	TGTGCCAGCAGCCACGGAGCCACTGAAGCTTTCTTT
many	14	TRBV28	-	TRBJ2-3	CASSSRLSTDTQYF	TGTGCCAGCAGTTCTCGACTGAGCACAGATACGCAGTATTTT
many	12	TRBV12-3/TRBV12-4	-	TRBJ2-5	CASGRPGETQYF	TGTGCCAGCGGGAGGCCCGGGGAGACCCAGTACTTC
many	13	TRBV20-1	TRBD1	TRBJ2-1	CSANDRVGSAQFF	TGCAGTGCTAACGACAGGGTAGGGTCTGCGCAGTTCTTC
few	17	TRBV25-1	TRBD2	TRBJ2-2	CASSDLGTGGNTGELFF	TGTGCCAGCAGTGATCTAGGGACGGGAGGGAACACCGGGGAGCTGTTTTTT
-	13	TRBV28	-	TRBJ2-5	CASSFSSGETQYF	TGTGCCAGCAGTTTTAGCTCCGGGGAGACCCAGTACTTC
many	11	TRBV7-9	-	TRBJ2-1	CASSLLPEQFF	TGTGCCAGCAGCTTACTCCCAGAGCAGTTCTTC
-	13	TRBV10-3	-	TRBJ2-7	CAISESNSYEQYF	TGTGCCATCAGTGAGTCAAACTCCTACGAGCAGTACTTC
many	12	TRBV9	-	TRBJ2-3	CASSVEDHTQYF	TGTGCCAGCAGCGTAGAGGATCATACGCAGTATTTT
many	17	TRBV20-1	TRBD2	TRBJ2-1	CSARDYSGEVDYNEQFF	TGCAGTGCTAGGGATTATAGCGGGGAGGTGGACTACAATGAGCAGTTCTTC
-	14	TRBV6-1	TRBD1	TRBJ1-3	CASRGTASGNTIYF	TGTGCCAGCCGAGGGACAGCCTCTGGAAACACCATATATTTT
many	14	TRBV28	-	TRBJ1-5	CASRAVLRAQPQHF	TGTGCCAGCAGGGCCGTCCTTCGGGCCCAGCCCCAGCATTTT
few	18	TRBV4-3	TRBD2	TRBJ2-3	CASSQDRGSGRVVDTQYF	TGCGCCAGCAGCCAAGACCGCGGAAGCGGGAGAGTCGTAGATACGCAGTATTTT
many	14	TRBV6-1	-	TRBJ2-4	CASMGRTAKNIQYF	TGTGCCAGCATGGGGCGGACAGCCAAAAACATTCAGTACTTC
few	17	TRBV20-1	TRBD2	TRBJ2-5	CSARDISGLAPQETQYF	TGCAGTGCTAGAGATATAAGTGGACTAGCGCCGCAAGAGACCCAGTACTTC
many	13	TRBV20-1	TRBD2	TRBJ2-1	CSLYSGRALEQFF	TGCAGTCTTTATAGCGGGAGGGCCCTTGAGCAGTTCTTC
few	15	TRBV10-3	TRBD1	TRBJ2-5	CAIRRTGSGEETQYF	TGTGCCATCAGGCGGACAGGTTCAGGAGAAGAGACCCAGTACTTC
-	14	TRBV20-1	TRBD2	TRBJ2-5	CSRLLSGGQETQYF	TGCAGTAGACTTTTATCCGGGGGGCAAGAGACCCAGTACTTC
-	13	TRBV18	-	TRBJ1-2	CASSPEQDYGYTF	TGTGCCAGCTCACCCGAACAGGACTATGGCTACACCTTC
few	14	TRBV6-5	-	TRBJ1-5	CASSYVPGREPQHF	TGTGCCAGCAGTTATGTTCCGGGAAGGGAGCCCCAGCATTTT
many	18	TRBV12-3/TRBV12-4	TRBD2	TRBJ2-1	CASSFEGLAGLGDNEQFF	TGTGCCAGCAGTTTTGAGGGACTAGCGGGATTAGGGGACAATGAGCAGTTCTTC